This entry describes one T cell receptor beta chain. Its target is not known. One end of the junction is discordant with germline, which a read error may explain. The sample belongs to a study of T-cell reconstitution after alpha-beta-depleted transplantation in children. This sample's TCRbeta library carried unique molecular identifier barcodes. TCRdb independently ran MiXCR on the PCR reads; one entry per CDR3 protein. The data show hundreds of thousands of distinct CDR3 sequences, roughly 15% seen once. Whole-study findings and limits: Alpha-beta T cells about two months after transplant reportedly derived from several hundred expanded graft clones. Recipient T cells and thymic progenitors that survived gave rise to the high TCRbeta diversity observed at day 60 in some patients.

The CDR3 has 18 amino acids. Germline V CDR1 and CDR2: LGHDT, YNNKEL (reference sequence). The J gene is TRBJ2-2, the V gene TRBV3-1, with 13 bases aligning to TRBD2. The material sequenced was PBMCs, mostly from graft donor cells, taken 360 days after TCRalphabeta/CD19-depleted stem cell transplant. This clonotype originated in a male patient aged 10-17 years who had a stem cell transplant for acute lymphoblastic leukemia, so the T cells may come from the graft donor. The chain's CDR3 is CACSHVLGTSGTVGELFF. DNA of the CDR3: TGTGCCTGCAGCCACGTCCTTGGGACTAGCGGGACTGTCGGGGAGCTGTTTTTT.